The rows below give T cell receptor beta chains drawn from one sample of a study of cytomegalovirus exposure and HLA in healthy donors. Data came from immunoSEQ multiplex PCR; TCRdb stores just in-frame clones and leaves some out. In the table there are about 140,000 clones, roughly 76% of which are singletons. The sample taken for sequencing was PBMCs. All receptors derive from a female donor in good health and CMV-seronegative. CDR3s include the opening cysteine and the closing phenylalanine or tryptophan. Fields, in order: J gene, D gene, clone size, V gene, CDR3 DNA, CDR3 protein. D genes are given only for firm matches. Expanded clones get a size class; other rows say once, few or many, or leave the size out.

J gene: TRBJ2-7
D gene: NA
clone size: NA
V gene: TRBV7-9
CDR3 DNA: TGTGCCAGCAGCTTAGGAGGACCCGGGGTCGAGCAGTACTTC
CDR3 protein: CASSLGGPGVEQYF

J gene: TRBJ2-7
D gene: NA
clone size: NA
V gene: TRBV7-9
CDR3 DNA: TGTGCCAGCAGCCCAGACTCAGGGTCACTGTACTTC
CDR3 protein: CASSPDSGSLYF

J gene: TRBJ2-7
D gene: NA
clone size: NA
V gene: TRBV5-1
CDR3 DNA: TGCGCCAGCAGCTTAAGCCGGGCCTACGAGCAGTACTTC
CDR3 protein: CASSLSRAYEQYF

J gene: TRBJ1-3
D gene: TRBD1
clone size: NA
V gene: TRBV19
CDR3 DNA: TGTGCCAGTACCACCTCACAGGGGTCTGGAAACACCATATATTTT
CDR3 protein: CASTTSQGSGNTIYF

J gene: TRBJ1-1
D gene: NA
clone size: few
V gene: TRBV28
CDR3 DNA: TGTGCCAGCATCTTCCACACTGAAGCTTTCTTT
CDR3 protein: CASIFHTEAFF

J gene: TRBJ1-1
D gene: NA
clone size: few
V gene: TRBV6-6
CDR3 DNA: TGTGCCAGCAGATTGGGCCTGAACACTGAAGCTTTCTTT
CDR3 protein: CASRLGLNTEAFF

J gene: TRBJ1-6
D gene: TRBD1
clone size: few
V gene: TRBV5-6
CDR3 DNA: TGTGCCAGCAGCACCGACAGGGAGTATTCACCCCTCCACTTT
CDR3 protein: CASSTDREYSPLHF

J gene: TRBJ1-3
D gene: TRBD1
clone size: NA
V gene: TRBV7-9
CDR3 DNA: TGTGCCAGCAGCTGGATCCGGGACAGGGAGGTCCCTGGAAACACCATATATTTT
CDR3 protein: CASSWIRDREVPGNTIYF

J gene: TRBJ1-3
D gene: NA
clone size: NA
V gene: TRBV5-1
CDR3 DNA: TGCGCCAGCAGCTTGAGAAGGGGAGGGACCTCTGGAAACACCATATATTTT
CDR3 protein: CASSLRRGGTSGNTIYF

J gene: TRBJ1-1
D gene: TRBD1
clone size: NA
V gene: TRBV6-5
CDR3 DNA: TGTGCCAGCAGGACAGGGGGCACTGAAGCTTTCTTT
CDR3 protein: CASRTGGTEAFF

J gene: TRBJ2-1
D gene: TRBD2
clone size: NA
V gene: TRBV10-1
CDR3 DNA: TGCGCCAGCAGTCCTGGACTAGCGTGTGAGCAGTTCTTC
CDR3 protein: CASSPGLACEQFF

J gene: TRBJ2-1
D gene: NA
clone size: NA
V gene: TRBV27
CDR3 DNA: TGTGCCAGCAGTATTACAGGGTTACCATCCTACAATGAGCAGTTCTTC
CDR3 protein: CASSITGLPSYNEQFF

J gene: TRBJ1-2
D gene: NA
clone size: NA
V gene: TRBV5-4
CDR3 DNA: TGTGCCAGCAGCTTGATCTCCGACAGGACCCTCCTCTTC
CDR3 protein: CASSLISDRTLLF

J gene: TRBJ2-1
D gene: TRBD2
clone size: NA
V gene: TRBV7-2
CDR3 DNA: TGTGCCAGCAGCTCCCTAGCGGGGGCCAACAATGAGCAGTTCTTC
CDR3 protein: CASSSLAGANNEQFF

J gene: TRBJ2-7
D gene: NA
clone size: few
V gene: TRBV5-1
CDR3 DNA: TGCGCCAGCAGATTGGAAGGGGGTCGCTCCTACGAGCAGTACTTC
CDR3 protein: CASRLEGGRSYEQYF

J gene: TRBJ2-7
D gene: NA
clone size: NA
V gene: TRBV5-1
CDR3 DNA: TGCGCCAGCAGCGCCCCAGATATAACGGGGGTCGAGCAGTACTTC
CDR3 protein: CASSAPDITGVEQYF

J gene: TRBJ2-2
D gene: NA
clone size: NA
V gene: TRBV6-1
CDR3 DNA: TGTGCCAGCAGTGGAGTTCCCGAACGCACCGGGGAGCTGTTTTTT
CDR3 protein: CASSGVPERTGELFF

J gene: TRBJ1-2
D gene: NA
clone size: NA
V gene: TRBV7-9
CDR3 DNA: TGTGCCAGCAGCTTAGGACAGAGTAACTATGGCTACACCTTC
CDR3 protein: CASSLGQSNYGYTF

J gene: TRBJ2-6
D gene: NA
clone size: NA
V gene: TRBV6-1
CDR3 DNA: TGTGCCAGCAGTGAATTTTCGGCGGCTGGGGCCAACGTCCTGACTTTC
CDR3 protein: CASSEFSAAGANVLTF

J gene: TRBJ1-5
D gene: TRBD1
clone size: NA
V gene: TRBV5-4
CDR3 DNA: TGTGCCAGCAGCGCCCGACAGGGGGCGAACAATCAGCCCCAGCATTTT
CDR3 protein: CASSARQGANNQPQHF

J gene: TRBJ2-1
D gene: TRBD2
clone size: NA
V gene: TRBV6-4
CDR3 DNA: TGTGCCAGCAGTGCCCTTAGCGGGGCTTACAATGAGCAGTTCTTC
CDR3 protein: CASSALSGAYNEQFF

J gene: TRBJ1-1
D gene: NA
clone size: once
V gene: TRBV29-1
CDR3 DNA: TGCAGCGTTCTTTCGCGGGCCAGGAGCGGGGCAAAAGCTTTCTTT
CDR3 protein: CSVLSRARSGAKAFF

J gene: TRBJ1-2
D gene: NA
clone size: NA
V gene: TRBV15
CDR3 DNA: TGTGCCACCAGCAGAGATACACAGTCCTTGGGCTACACCTTC
CDR3 protein: CATSRDTQSLGYTF

J gene: TRBJ1-2
D gene: TRBD1
clone size: NA
V gene: TRBV5-1
CDR3 DNA: TGCGCCAGCAGCTACGAGGGACAGGCTCGAGGCTACACCTTC
CDR3 protein: CASSYEGQARGYTF

J gene: TRBJ2-7
D gene: NA
clone size: NA
V gene: TRBV15
CDR3 DNA: TGTGCCACCAGCCTGTTCAGGGGTCCCTACGAGCAGTACTTC
CDR3 protein: CATSLFRGPYEQYF

J gene: TRBJ1-2
D gene: NA
clone size: NA
V gene: TRBV5-1
CDR3 DNA: TGCGCCAGCAGCTTGGCAGGCGTGGGGCAAACGAGCACCTATGGCTACACCTTC
CDR3 protein: CASSLAGVGQTSTYGYTF

J gene: TRBJ2-5
D gene: TRBD1
clone size: NA
V gene: TRBV28
CDR3 DNA: TGTGCCAGCAGCCCTCGACAGGGTGGGACCCAGTACTTC
CDR3 protein: CASSPRQGGTQYF

J gene: TRBJ2-5
D gene: TRBD2
clone size: NA
V gene: TRBV9
CDR3 DNA: TGTGCCAGCAGCGTAAGGCTAGCGGCAACCCAAGAGACCCAGTACTTC
CDR3 protein: CASSVRLAATQETQYF

J gene: TRBJ1-2
D gene: TRBD1
clone size: once
V gene: TRBV19
CDR3 DNA: TGTGCCAGTAGTACGACTCGGACAGGGGGCTACAACTATGGCTACACCTTC
CDR3 protein: CASSTTRTGGYNYGYTF

J gene: TRBJ2-5
D gene: NA
clone size: NA
V gene: TRBV6-5
CDR3 DNA: TGTGCCAGCAGTTGGGGCAGGGACACCCAAGAGACCCAGTACTTC
CDR3 protein: CASSWGRDTQETQYF

J gene: TRBJ1-1
D gene: NA
clone size: NA
V gene: TRBV5-4
CDR3 DNA: TGTGCCAGCGCTGGGACTAACACTGAAGCTTTCTTT
CDR3 protein: CASAGTNTEAFF

J gene: TRBJ1-2
D gene: NA
clone size: NA
V gene: TRBV27
CDR3 DNA: TGTGCCAGCAGTTTAATTCCCCAGGGCAGGTCCGGGTATGGCTACACCTTC
CDR3 protein: CASSLIPQGRSGYGYTF

J gene: TRBJ2-3
D gene: NA
clone size: NA
V gene: TRBV9
CDR3 DNA: TGTGCCAGCACCCGGACACCTCGCACAGATACGCAGTATTTT
CDR3 protein: CASTRTPRTDTQYF

J gene: TRBJ1-1
D gene: NA
clone size: NA
V gene: TRBV6-5
CDR3 DNA: TGTGCCAGCAGTTATAACTCCGAAGCTTTCTTT
CDR3 protein: CASSYNSEAFF

J gene: TRBJ2-3
D gene: TRBD2
clone size: few
V gene: TRBV4-1
CDR3 DNA: TGCGCCAGCAGCCAAGATCGCGGGGGGGCCGATACGCAGTATTTT
CDR3 protein: CASSQDRGGADTQYF

J gene: TRBJ1-1
D gene: TRBD1
clone size: NA
V gene: TRBV5-1
CDR3 DNA: TGCGCCAGCAGCCTCCCGGGACAGGGCGGGACTGAAGCTTTCTTT
CDR3 protein: CASSLPGQGGTEAFF

J gene: TRBJ2-5
D gene: NA
clone size: NA
V gene: TRBV15
CDR3 DNA: TGTGCCACCAGCAACAAGAACCAAGAGACCCAGTACTTC
CDR3 protein: CATSNKNQETQYF

J gene: TRBJ2-7
D gene: TRBD1
clone size: NA
V gene: TRBV9
CDR3 DNA: TGTGCCAGCAGCGTCGGGTTGGGACAGGGGGGATACGAGCAGTACTTC
CDR3 protein: CASSVGLGQGGYEQYF

J gene: TRBJ2-2
D gene: NA
clone size: NA
V gene: TRBV10-1
CDR3 DNA: TGCGCCAGTCTAGGTGATACCGGGGAGCTGTTTTTT
CDR3 protein: CASLGDTGELFF

J gene: TRBJ1-1
D gene: NA
clone size: few
V gene: TRBV6-5
CDR3 DNA: TGTGCCAGCAGTTCGGGGTGGAGCACTGAAGCTTTCTTT
CDR3 protein: CASSSGWSTEAFF

J gene: TRBJ2-2
D gene: TRBD1
clone size: NA
V gene: TRBV12-5
CDR3 DNA: TGTGCTAGTGGTTTGGCCCAGGGGGCCGGCGGGGAGCTGTTTTTT
CDR3 protein: CASGLAQGAGGELFF